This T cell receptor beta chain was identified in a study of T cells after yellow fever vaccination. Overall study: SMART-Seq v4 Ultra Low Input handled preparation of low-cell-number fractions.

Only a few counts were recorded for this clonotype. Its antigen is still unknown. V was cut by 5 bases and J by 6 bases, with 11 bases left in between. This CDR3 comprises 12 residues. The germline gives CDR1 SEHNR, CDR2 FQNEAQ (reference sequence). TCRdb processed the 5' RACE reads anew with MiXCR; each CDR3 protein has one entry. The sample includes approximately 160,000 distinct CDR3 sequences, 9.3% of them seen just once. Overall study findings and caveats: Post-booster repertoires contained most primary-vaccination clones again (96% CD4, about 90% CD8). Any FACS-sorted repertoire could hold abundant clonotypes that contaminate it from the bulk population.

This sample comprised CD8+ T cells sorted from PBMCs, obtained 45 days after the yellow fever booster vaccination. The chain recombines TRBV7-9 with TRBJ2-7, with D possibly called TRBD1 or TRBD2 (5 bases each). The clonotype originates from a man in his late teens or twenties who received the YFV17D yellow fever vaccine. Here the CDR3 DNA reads TGTGCCAGCAGCCACCGAGGGGTCGAGCAGTACTTC. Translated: CASSHRGVEQYF.